Sequencing of this T cell receptor (beta chain) was carried out in a study of circulating CD8 cells and anti-PD-1 response in melanoma. Whole-study results and caveats: Some patients were treatment-naive; others were previously treated.

Live CD3+CD8+TCRalphabeta+ cells were sorted into four subsets by PD-1 and/or TIGIT. The CDR3 is made up of 11 amino acids. CDR1 and CDR2 (germline): MDHEN, SYDVKM. The V gene lost 8 bases and the J gene lost 4 bases, with 9 bases spanning the gap. This clonotype is labeled as large (0.1 to 1%). What it binds is unknown. The QIAseq Immune Repertoire TCR panel built the libraries from around 15 ng of total RNA. TCRdb reanalysed the reads using MiXCR and keeps one entry per CDR3 protein. The sample consists of 200 to 250 distinct CDR3 sequences, 5.3% of them appearing once. The input for sequencing was CD8+ T cells from PBMCs, taken at baseline or after one month of anti-PD-1 therapy (not recorded which). This TCR was recovered from a human donor with melanoma. The V call is TRBV28, the J call TRBJ2-7, with D possibly matching TRBD1 (6 bases). In DNA, the CDR3 is TGTGCCAGCGCAACAGGGTACGAGCAGTACTTC. Its protein product is CASATGYEQYF.